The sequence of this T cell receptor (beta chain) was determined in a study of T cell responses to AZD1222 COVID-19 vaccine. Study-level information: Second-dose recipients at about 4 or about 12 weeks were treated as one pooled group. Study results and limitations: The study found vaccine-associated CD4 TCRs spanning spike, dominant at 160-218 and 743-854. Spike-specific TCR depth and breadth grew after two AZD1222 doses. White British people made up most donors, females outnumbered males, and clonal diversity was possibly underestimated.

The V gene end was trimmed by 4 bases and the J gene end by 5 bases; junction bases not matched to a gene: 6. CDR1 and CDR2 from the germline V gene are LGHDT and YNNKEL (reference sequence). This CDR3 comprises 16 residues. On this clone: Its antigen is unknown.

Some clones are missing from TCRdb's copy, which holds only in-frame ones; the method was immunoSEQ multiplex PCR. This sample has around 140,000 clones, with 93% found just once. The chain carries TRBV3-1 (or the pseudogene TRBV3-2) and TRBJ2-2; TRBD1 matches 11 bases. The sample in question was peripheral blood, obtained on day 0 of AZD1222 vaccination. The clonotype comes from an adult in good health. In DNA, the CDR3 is TGTGCCAGCAGCCGTTCAGGGACAGGGGGGACCGGGGAGCTGTTTTTT. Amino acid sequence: CASSRSGTGGTGELFF.